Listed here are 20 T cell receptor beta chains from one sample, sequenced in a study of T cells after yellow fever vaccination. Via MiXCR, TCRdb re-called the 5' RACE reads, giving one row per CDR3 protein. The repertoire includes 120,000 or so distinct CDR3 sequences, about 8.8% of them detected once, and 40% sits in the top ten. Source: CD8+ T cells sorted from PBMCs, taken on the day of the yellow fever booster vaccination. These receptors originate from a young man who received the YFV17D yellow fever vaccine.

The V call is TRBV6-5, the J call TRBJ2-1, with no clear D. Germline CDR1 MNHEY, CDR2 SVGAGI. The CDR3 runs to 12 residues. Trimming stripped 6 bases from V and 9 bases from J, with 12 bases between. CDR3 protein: CASRSSSGEQFF. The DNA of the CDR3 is TGTGCCAGCAGATCCAGTAGTGGTGAGCAGTTCTTC.

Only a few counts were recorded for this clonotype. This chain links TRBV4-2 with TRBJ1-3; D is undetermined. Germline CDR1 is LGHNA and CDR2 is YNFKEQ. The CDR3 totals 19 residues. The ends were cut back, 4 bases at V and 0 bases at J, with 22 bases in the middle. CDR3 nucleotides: TGTGCCAGCAGCCCGGGCACAAGGCCCGCCGGGCGCTCTGGAAACACCATATATTTT. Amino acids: CASSPGTRPAGRSGNTIYF.

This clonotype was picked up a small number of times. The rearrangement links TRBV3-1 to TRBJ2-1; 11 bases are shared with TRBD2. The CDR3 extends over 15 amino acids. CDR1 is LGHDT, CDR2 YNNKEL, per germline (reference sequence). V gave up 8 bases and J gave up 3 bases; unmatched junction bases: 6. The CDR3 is CASGVLAGGYNEQFF. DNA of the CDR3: TGTGCCAGCGGAGTGCTAGCGGGGGGCTACAATGAGCAGTTCTTC.

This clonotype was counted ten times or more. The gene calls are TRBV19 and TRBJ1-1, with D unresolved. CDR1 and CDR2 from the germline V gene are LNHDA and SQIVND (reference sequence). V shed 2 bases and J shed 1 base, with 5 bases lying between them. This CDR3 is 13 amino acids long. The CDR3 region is CASSISGNTEAFF. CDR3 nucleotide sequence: TGTGCCAGTAGTATAAGTGGGAACACTGAAGCTTTCTTT.

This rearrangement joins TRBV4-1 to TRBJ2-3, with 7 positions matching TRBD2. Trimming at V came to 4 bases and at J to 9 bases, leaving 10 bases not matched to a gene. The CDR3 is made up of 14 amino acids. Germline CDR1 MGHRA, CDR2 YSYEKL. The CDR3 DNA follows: TGCGCCAGCAGCCTTCCACGTGGGGGGGACACGCAGTATTTT. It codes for CASSLPRGGDTQYF.

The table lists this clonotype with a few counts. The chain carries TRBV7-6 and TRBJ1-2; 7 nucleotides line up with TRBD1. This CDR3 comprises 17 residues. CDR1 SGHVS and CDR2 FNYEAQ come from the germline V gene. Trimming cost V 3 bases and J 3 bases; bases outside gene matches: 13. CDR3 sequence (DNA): TGTGCCAGCAGCTTGGGGAGGGGGCCCTCCTCTGACTATGGCTACACCTTC. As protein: CASSLGRGPSSDYGYTF.

This chain's CDR3 is CSVVGAQFYGYTF. For the CDR3, the DNA is TGCAGCGTTGTAGGAGCACAATTTTATGGCTACACCTTC. The rearrangement uses TRBV29-1 and TRBJ1-2; no clear D. With 4 bases removed from V and 5 bases from J, the gap between germline ends came to 14 bases. The CDR3 contains 13 residues. Germline V gene data show CDR1 as SQVTM and CDR2 as ANQGSEA.

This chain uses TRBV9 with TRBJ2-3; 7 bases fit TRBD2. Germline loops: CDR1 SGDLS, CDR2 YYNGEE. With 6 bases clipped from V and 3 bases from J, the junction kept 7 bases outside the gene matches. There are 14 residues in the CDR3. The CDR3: CASTASGGTDTQYF. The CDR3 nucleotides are TGTGCCAGCACGGCTAGCGGAGGTACAGATACGCAGTATTTT.

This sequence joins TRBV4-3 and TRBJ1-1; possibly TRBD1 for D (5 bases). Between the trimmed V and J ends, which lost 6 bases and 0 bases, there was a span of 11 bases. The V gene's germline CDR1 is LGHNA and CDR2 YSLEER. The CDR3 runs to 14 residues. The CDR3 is CASRPGTVNTEAFF. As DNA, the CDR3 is TGCGCCAGCAGGCCCGGGACGGTGAACACTGAAGCTTTCTTT.

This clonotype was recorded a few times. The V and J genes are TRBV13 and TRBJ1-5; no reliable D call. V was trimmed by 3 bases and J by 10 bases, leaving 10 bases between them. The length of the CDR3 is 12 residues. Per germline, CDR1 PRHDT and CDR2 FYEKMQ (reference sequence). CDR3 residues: CASSLKPGPQHF. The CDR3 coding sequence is TGTGCCAGCAGCTTGAAGCCGGGCCCCCAGCATTTT.

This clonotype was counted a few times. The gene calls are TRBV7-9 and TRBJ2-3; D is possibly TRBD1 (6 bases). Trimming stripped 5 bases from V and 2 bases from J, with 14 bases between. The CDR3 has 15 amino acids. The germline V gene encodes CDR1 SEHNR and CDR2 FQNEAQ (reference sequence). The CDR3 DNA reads TGTGCCAGCAGCCCAACAGGGACATCCACAGATACGCAGTATTTT. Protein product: CASSPTGTSTDTQYF.

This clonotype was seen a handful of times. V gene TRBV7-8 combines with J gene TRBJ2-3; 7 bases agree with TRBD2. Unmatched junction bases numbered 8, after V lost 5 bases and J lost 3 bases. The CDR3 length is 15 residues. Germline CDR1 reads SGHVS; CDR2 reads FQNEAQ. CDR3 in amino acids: CASSITGTMTDTQYF. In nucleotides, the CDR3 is TGTGCCAGCAGCATCACCGGGACTATGACAGATACGCAGTATTTT.

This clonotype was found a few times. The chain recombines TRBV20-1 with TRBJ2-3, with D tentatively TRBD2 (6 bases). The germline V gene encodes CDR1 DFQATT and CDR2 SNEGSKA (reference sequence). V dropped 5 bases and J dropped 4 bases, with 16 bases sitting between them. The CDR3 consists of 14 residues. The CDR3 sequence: CSACGRLDPDTQYF. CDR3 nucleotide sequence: TGCAGTGCTTGTGGACGACTAGACCCAGATACGCAGTATTTT.

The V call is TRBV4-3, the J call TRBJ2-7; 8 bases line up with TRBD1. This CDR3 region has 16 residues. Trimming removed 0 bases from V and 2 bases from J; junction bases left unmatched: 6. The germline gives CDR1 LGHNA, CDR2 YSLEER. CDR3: CASSQDGTGRAYEQYF. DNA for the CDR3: TGCGCCAGCAGCCAAGACGGGACAGGTCGGGCCTACGAGCAGTACTTC.

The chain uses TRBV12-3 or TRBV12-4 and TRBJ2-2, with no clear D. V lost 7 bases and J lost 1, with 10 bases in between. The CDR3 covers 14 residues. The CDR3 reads CASTPGQNTGELFF. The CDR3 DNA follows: TGTGCCAGCACCCCTGGGCAGAACACCGGGGAGCTGTTTTTT.

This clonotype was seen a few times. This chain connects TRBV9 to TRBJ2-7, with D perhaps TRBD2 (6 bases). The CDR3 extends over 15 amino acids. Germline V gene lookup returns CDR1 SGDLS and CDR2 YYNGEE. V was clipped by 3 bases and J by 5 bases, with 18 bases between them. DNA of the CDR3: TGTGCCAGCAGCGGCAGGGAGGTGGGGGTGGACGAGCAGTACTTC. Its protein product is CASSGREVGVDEQYF.

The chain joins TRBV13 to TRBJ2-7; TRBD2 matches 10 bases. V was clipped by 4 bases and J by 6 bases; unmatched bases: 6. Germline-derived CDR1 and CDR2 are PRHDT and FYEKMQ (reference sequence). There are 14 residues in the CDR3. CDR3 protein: CASSSGTSVSEQYF. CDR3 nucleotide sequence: TGTGCCAGCAGCTCCGGGACTAGCGTTTCCGAGCAGTACTTC. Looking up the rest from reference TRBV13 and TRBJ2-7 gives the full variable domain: AAGVIQSPRHLIKEKRETATLKCYPIPRHDTVYWYQQGPGQDPQFLISFYEKMQSDKGSIPDRFSAQQFSDYHSELNMSSLELGDSALYFCASSSGTSVSEQYFGPGTRLTVT.

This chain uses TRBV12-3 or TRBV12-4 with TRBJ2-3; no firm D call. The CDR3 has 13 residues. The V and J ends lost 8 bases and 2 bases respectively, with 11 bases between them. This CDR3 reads CASRKDLTDTQYF. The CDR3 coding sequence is TGTGCCAGCCGGAAAGACCTCACAGATACGCAGTATTTT.

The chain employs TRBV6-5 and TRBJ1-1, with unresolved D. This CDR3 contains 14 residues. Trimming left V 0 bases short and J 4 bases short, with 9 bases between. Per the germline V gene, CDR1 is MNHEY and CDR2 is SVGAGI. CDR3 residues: CASSYSGLSTEAFF. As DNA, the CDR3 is TGTGCCAGCAGTTACTCGGGTCTGAGCACTGAAGCTTTCTTT.

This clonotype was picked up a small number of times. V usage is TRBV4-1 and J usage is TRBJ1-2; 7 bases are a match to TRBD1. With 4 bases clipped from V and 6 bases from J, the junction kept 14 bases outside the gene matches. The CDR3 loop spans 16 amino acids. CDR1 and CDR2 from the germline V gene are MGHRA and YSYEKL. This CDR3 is CASSRRGTEGGNGYTF. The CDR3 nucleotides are TGCGCCAGCAGCCGTCGTGGGACAGAAGGGGGAAATGGCTACACCTTC.